One and the same sample provided the 17 T cell receptor beta chains below, sequenced in a study of cytomegalovirus exposure and HLA in healthy donors. PCR primers comprised 60 Vbeta and 13 Jbeta primers. Sequencing was performed with immunoSEQ multiplex PCR; in TCRdb, only in-frame clones are kept and a portion is missing. This sample carries some 200,000 clones, 70% to 80% of them seen once, and the ten largest clones take roughly 2.5%. Sample: PBMCs. Source of these receptors: a woman between 55 and 75 years old in good health and CMV-seropositive.

This clone was seen a handful of times. Other DNA sequences in this specimen translate into the identical CDR3. The chain employs TRBV29-1 and TRBJ1-1, with TRBD1 as a possible D gene (5 bases). Deletions cut 7 bases from V and 1 base from J, with 7 bases between. The CDR3 runs to 11 residues. The germline V gene has CDR1 SQVTM and CDR2 ANQGSEA. The CDR3 here is CSGGGNTEAFF. The CDR3 coding sequence is TGCAGCGGGGGGGGGAACACTGAAGCTTTCTTT.

This clone was counted a few times. This chain joins TRBV7-6 and TRBJ2-1; 7 nucleotides align to TRBD1. The V gene's germline CDR1 is SGHVS and CDR2 FNYEAQ. With 5 bases clipped from V and 8 bases from J, the junction kept 12 bases outside the gene matches. This CDR3 is built from 15 residues. The CDR3 DNA sequence: TGTGCCAGCAGCGCCGGGACAGTTGAGTTCGATGAGCAGTTCTTC. It is translated as CASSAGTVEFDEQFF.

This chain uses TRBV6-5 with TRBJ2-3; 7 nucleotides align to TRBD2. Unmatched junction bases numbered 4, after V lost 6 bases and J lost 7 bases. Germline-derived CDR1 and CDR2 are MNHEY and SVGAGI. The CDR3 totals 12 residues. As DNA, the CDR3 is TGTGCCAGCAGCAAAGCGGGATATACGCAGTATTTT. It is translated as CASSKAGYTQYF.

The chain employs TRBV4-1 and TRBJ2-5, with 11 nucleotides matching TRBD1. With V trimmed by 1 base and J by 6 bases, 13 bases remained unmatched. This CDR3 spans 18 amino acids. Looked up from germline, CDR1 is MGHRA and CDR2 is YSYEKL. In nucleotides, the CDR3 is TGCGCCAGCAGCCAAGGCTTGTTCGGACAGGGGGCGGGGAAGACCCAGTACTTC. It specifies CASSQGLFGQGAGKTQYF.

This clone was found once. The V and J genes are TRBV27 and TRBJ2-7; 10 bases agree with TRBD1. This CDR3 comprises 15 residues. CDR1 and CDR2 (germline): MNHEY, SMNVEV (reference sequence). The V gene end was trimmed by 6 bases and the J gene end by 2 bases; junction bases not matched to a gene: 7. DNA of the CDR3: TGTGCCAGCAGACCGGGGACAGGGGCGGCCTACGAGCAGTACTTC. Translating gives CASRPGTGAAYEQYF.

This clone was seen just once. In nucleotides, the CDR3 is TGTGCCACCAGCACTCAGGTGGGAGGGGCCGAGCAGTACTTC. Its translation: CATSTQVGGAEQYF. This chain connects TRBV15 to TRBJ2-7; 7 nucleotides line up with TRBD2. CDR3 size: 14 residues. Trimming removed 4 bases from V and 6 bases from J; junction bases left unmatched: 9. CDR1 is LNHNV and CDR2 is YYDKDF in the germline V gene (reference sequence).

V usage is TRBV29-1 and J usage is TRBJ1-1; a possible D gene is TRBD1 (5 bases). The length of the CDR3 is 14 residues. Trimming removed 4 bases from V and 1 base from J, with 13 bases in between. The germline V gene has CDR1 SQVTM and CDR2 ANQGSEA. The CDR3 sequence is CSVVGGAANTEAFF. The CDR3 DNA sequence: TGCAGCGTTGTAGGCGGGGCCGCGAACACTGAAGCTTTCTTT. The variable domain in full, with the rest retrieved from reference TRBV29-1 and TRBJ1-1, is SAVISQKPSRDICQRGTSLTIQCQVDSQVTMMFWYRQQPGQSLTLIATANQGSEATYESGFVIDKFPISRPNLTFSTLTVSNMSPEDSSIYLCSVVGGAANTEAFFGQGTRLTVV.

This chain links TRBV28 with TRBJ1-2; D is possibly TRBD1 (5 bases). Germline V gene sequence: CDR1 MDHEN, CDR2 SYDVKM. The CDR3 length is 13 residues. With 5 bases removed from V and 0 bases from J, the gap between germline ends came to 7 bases. In DNA form, the CDR3 reads TGTGCCAGCAGTCGACAGACTAACTATGGCTACACCTTC. It translates to CASSRQTNYGYTF.

This sequence joins TRBV28 and TRBJ1-2; 11 bases agree with TRBD1. J gave up 2 bases and V 6 bases, and 2 bases lay outside the gene matches. Germline CDR1 is MDHEN and CDR2 is SYDVKM. This CDR3 is built from 14 residues. CDR3 sequence (DNA): TGTGCCAGCAGGGGACAGGGGGGAAACTATGGCTACACCTTC. Residues: CASRGQGGNYGYTF.

This clone was picked up a small number of times. The rearrangement links TRBV5-1 to TRBJ2-3; perhaps TRBD2 as D (5 bases). Trimming left V 0 bases short and J 3 bases short, with 8 bases between. The V gene's germline CDR1 is SGHRS and CDR2 YFSETQ. This CDR3 contains 14 residues. The CDR3 DNA reads TGCGCCAGCAGCTTGGTCGGGGAAACAGATACGCAGTATTTT. This translates into CASSLVGETDTQYF. Full variable domain (remainder filled in from reference TRBV5-1 and TRBJ2-3): KAGVTQTPRYLIKTRGQQVTLSCSPISGHRSVSWYQQTPGQGLQFLFEYFSETQRNKGNFPGRFSGRQFSNSRSEMNVSTLELGDSALYLCASSLVGETDTQYFGPGTRLTVL.

The V gene is TRBV5-4, the J gene TRBJ2-3; 7 bases line up with TRBD2. V lost 3 bases and J lost 4; bases outside the gene matches: 8. Germline lookup yields CDR1 SGHNT and CDR2 YYREEE (reference sequence). The CDR3 consists of 15 residues. The CDR3 DNA sequence: TGTGCCAGCAGCTCTGGACTAGTAGCGGCAGATACGCAGTATTTT. The encoded protein is CASSSGLVAADTQYF.

The rearrangement uses TRBV5-1 and TRBJ2-5; 7 positions agree with TRBD2. The CDR3 has 15 residues. CDR1 SGHRS and CDR2 YFSETQ come from the germline V gene. Trimming at V came to 1 base and at J to 3 bases, leaving 6 bases not matched to a gene. The CDR3 DNA is TGCGCCAGCAGCTTGCGTGCGGCGGGGGAAGAGACCCAGTACTTC. Translating it yields CASSLRAAGEETQYF. Drawing the rest from reference TRBV5-1 and TRBJ2-5, the complete variable domain is KAGVTQTPRYLIKTRGQQVTLSCSPISGHRSVSWYQQTPGQGLQFLFEYFSETQRNKGNFPGRFSGRQFSNSRSEMNVSTLELGDSALYLCASSLRAAGEETQYFGPGTRLLVL.

The CDR3 sequence: CASSFTGAGGNTIYF. The CDR3 coding sequence is TGCGCCAGCAGCTTCACAGGGGCAGGGGGAAACACCATATATTTT. The V gene is TRBV5-1, the J gene TRBJ1-3; 7 bases are a match to TRBD1. Germline-derived CDR1 and CDR2 are SGHRS and YFSETQ. The trim removed 2 bases at V and 4 bases at J, leaving 6 bases unmatched. The length of the CDR3 is 15 residues.

V and J are TRBV7-2 and TRBJ1-3; possibly TRBD1 for D (5 bases). Germline CDR1 is SGHTA and CDR2 is FQGNSA. The CDR3 runs 16 residues. V shed 0 bases and J shed 3 bases, with 12 bases lying between them. In DNA, the CDR3 is TGTGCCAGCAGCTTAGCGGGGACTCTGGATGGAAACACCATATATTTT. It specifies CASSLAGTLDGNTIYF. The whole variable domain, remainder taken from reference TRBV7-2 and TRBJ1-3, is GAGVSQSPSNKVTEKGKDVELRCDPISGHTALYWYRQSLGQGLEFLIYFQGNSAPDKSGLPSDRFSAERTGGSVSTLTIQRTQQEDSAVYLCASSLAGTLDGNTIYFGEGSWLTVV.

This clone was recorded a few times. The rearrangement uses TRBV5-1 and TRBJ2-7; TRBD2 agrees at 15 bases. This CDR3 spans 17 amino acids. The ends lost 0 bases at V and 3 bases at J; junction bases unmatched: 4. CDR1 is SGHRS, CDR2 YFSETQ, per germline. CDR3 loop: CASSLVGTSGGHYEQYF. CDR3 bases: TGCGCCAGCAGCTTGGTCGGGACTAGCGGGGGGCACTACGAGCAGTACTTC.

V and J are TRBV5-1 and TRBJ2-5; D might be TRBD1 (6 bases). The CDR3 has 17 amino acids. V lost 2 bases and J 4 bases, leaving 21 bases between the germline ends. The germline V gene has CDR1 SGHRS and CDR2 YFSETQ. The CDR3 bases are TGCGCCAGCAGCTTTTATTACCCCAGGGGTTTAGGAGAGACCCAGTACTTC. Translation: CASSFYYPRGLGETQYF. Full variable domain (remainder filled in from reference TRBV5-1 and TRBJ2-5): KAGVTQTPRYLIKTRGQQVTLSCSPISGHRSVSWYQQTPGQGLQFLFEYFSETQRNKGNFPGRFSGRQFSNSRSEMNVSTLELGDSALYLCASSFYYPRGLGETQYFGPGTRLLVL.

The rearrangement links TRBV6-5 to TRBJ2-7; D is undetermined. Germline CDR1 MNHEY, CDR2 SVGAGI. V was pared by 1 base and J by 4 bases, with 14 bases between. The CDR3 covers 15 residues. In nucleotides, the CDR3 is TGTGCCAGCAGTTACTGGGCAAAGCTCTCGTACGAGCAGTACTTC. Translated, it gives CASSYWAKLSYEQYF.